This T cell receptor (beta chain) was captured by sequencing in a study of human T cells and chemical hapten exposure. Regarding time point: patch test 2, 6 weeks after DPC sensitization. Described treatment: therapeutic diphenylcyclopropenone sensitization with weekly scalp DPC. The CDR3 consists of 15 residues. Germline CDR1 and CDR2: SNHLY and FYNNEI. Trimming cost V 3 bases and J 1 base, with 10 bases left between them. At least ten counts were recorded for this clonotype. TCRdb ran MiXCR on the RACE reads and lists one entry per CDR3 protein. The sample shows about 42,000 distinct CDR3 sequences, about 8.9% of them seen only once.

This TCR derives from a woman in her thirties or forties with alopecia areata. Some clones in this sample may be carry-over from other donors' samples. The chain links TRBV2 to TRBJ2-4; the D is unclear. The sample here was whole blood, taken in connection with sensitization to the hapten diphenylcyclopropenone (DPC). This CDR3 is CASSEPGPAKNIQYF. The CDR3 nucleotides read TGTGCCAGCAGTGAGCCCGGGCCCGCCAAAAACATTCAGTACTTC.